This T cell receptor beta chain originates from a study of CD8 T cells in ankylosing spondylitis. Regarding the study as a whole: The study identified a TCR beta motif of under 10 highly homologous variants that appeared characteristic of ankylosing spondylitis blood.

TCRdb redid the calling of the 5' RACE reads with MiXCR, one entry per CDR3 protein. The sample lists 500,000 to 650,000 distinct CDR3 sequences; approximately 5% were seen once. Trimming cost V 0 bases and J 5 bases, with 14 bases left between them. CDR3 length equals 15 residues. CDR1 is DFQATT, CDR2 SNEGSKA, per germline (reference sequence). Ten or more counts support this clonotype. Antigen specificity is unknown. The sequence came from a male donor with ankylosing spondylitis. The rearrangement links TRBV20-1 to TRBJ2-1, with D tentatively TRBD1 or TRBD2 (5 bases each). The sample was blood, either unsorted or a sorted T cell fraction (not recorded which). CDR3 residues: CSARDWGYDDNEQFF. The CDR3 DNA reads as TGCAGTGCTAGAGATTGGGGGTACGATGACAATGAGCAGTTCTTC.